This entry lists 25 T cell receptor beta chains sequenced from one sample in a study of CD8+ T cells in alopecia areata. Treatment specified: oral pan-JAK inhibitor, 5-10 mg twice daily. In each case, RNA was isolated and then reverse transcribed into cDNA as the sequencing template. Clones were sequenced by immunoSEQ multiplex PCR, and TCRdb holds only the in-frame ones, with some missing. The data hold more than 90,000 clones, with 58% observed a single time. This specimen was CD8+ T cells sorted from blood, taken at week 4, from a patient treated with tofacitinib. The receptor source for this set is a human donor with alopecia areata.

Concerning this clone: Other DNA sequences in the sample encode the same CDR3. The V gene is TRBV27, the J gene TRBJ2-1; D gene ambiguous. The germline V and J ends were trimmed by 3 bases and 4 bases, with 1 base remaining between them. Germline V gene data show CDR1 as MNHEY and CDR2 as SMNVEV (reference sequence). The CDR3 consists of 11 residues. The CDR3 DNA reads as TGTGCCAGCAGTTTTTACAATGAGCAGTTCTTC. Its translation: CASSFYNEQFF.

The V call is TRBV5-1, the J call TRBJ2-5, with D unresolved. The CDR3 covers 11 residues. Germline CDR1 SGHRS, CDR2 YFSETQ. V was clipped by 6 bases and J by 4 bases, with 7 bases between them. The CDR3 sequence: CASMWRETQYF. CDR3 coding DNA: TGCGCCAGCATGTGGCGAGAGACCCAGTACTTC.

V usage is TRBV19 and J usage is TRBJ1-5; D gene uncertain. V was shortened by 1 base and J by 1 base, with 8 bases between the two germline ends. This CDR3 region has 15 residues. Per germline, CDR1 LNHDA and CDR2 SQIVND (reference sequence). In DNA, the CDR3 is TGTGCCAGTAGTATAGTCTCAGGAAGCAATCAGCCCCAGCATTTT. Protein product: CASSIVSGSNQPQHF.

The chain couples TRBV30 to TRBJ2-5, with TRBD2 matching 9 bases. The CDR3 covers 13 residues. Germline V lookup: CDR1 GTSNPN, CDR2 SVGIG (reference sequence). Trimming took 7 bases from V and 2 from J; bases not matched to a gene: 5. CDR3 nucleotides: TGTGCCTCTCGGCTAGCGGGGCAAGAGACCCAGTACTTC. Translating it yields CASRLAGQETQYF.

In the case of this clone: A read error may produce the germline difference seen at one junction end. V is TRBV30 and J is TRBJ1-1; 8 bases match TRBD1. Germline V gene sequence: CDR1 GTSNPN, CDR2 SVGIG (reference sequence). The CDR3 loop spans 15 amino acids. The DNA of the CDR3 is TGTGCCTGGGATGTGGCCCGGACAGGGAACGCTGAAGCTTTCTTT. This translates into CAWDVARTGNAEAFF.

The chain carries TRBV30 and TRBJ2-3; D gene unclear. The germline V and J ends were trimmed by 1 base and 4 bases, with 9 bases remaining between them. The CDR3 has 13 amino acids. Germline V CDR1 and CDR2: GTSNPN, SVGIG (reference sequence). This CDR3 is CAWSAGNSDTQYF. DNA of the CDR3: TGTGCCTGGAGTGCAGGTAACTCAGATACGCAGTATTTT.

This clone was found a few times. This chain connects TRBV30 to TRBJ2-2; no clear D. CDR3 length equals 12 residues. Germline values: CDR1 GTSNPN, CDR2 SVGIG (reference sequence). V was shortened by 3 bases and J by 3 bases, with 5 bases between the two germline ends. CDR3 loop: CAWSSDTGELFF. The DNA of the CDR3 is TGTGCCTGGAGCTCAGACACCGGGGAGCTGTTTTTT. The variable domain in full, with the rest retrieved from reference TRBV30 and TRBJ2-2, is SQTIHQWPATLVQPVGSPLSLECTVEGTSNPNLYWYRQAAGRGLQLLFYSVGIGQISSEVPQNLSASRPQDRQFILSSKKLLLSDSGFYLCAWSSDTGELFFGEGSRLTVL.

The rearrangement links TRBV5-1 to TRBJ2-1, with D unclear. Germline V lookup: CDR1 SGHRS, CDR2 YFSETQ. V was pared by 0 bases and J by 7 bases, with 5 bases between. This CDR3 has 12 amino acids. In nucleotides, the CDR3 is TGCGCCAGCAGCTTGGATCCGAATGAGCAGTTCTTC. Protein product: CASSLDPNEQFF. The whole variable domain, filled in from reference TRBV5-1 and TRBJ2-1, reads KAGVTQTPRYLIKTRGQQVTLSCSPISGHRSVSWYQQTPGQGLQFLFEYFSETQRNKGNFPGRFSGRQFSNSRSEMNVSTLELGDSALYLCASSLDPNEQFFGPGTRLTVL.

The genes are TRBV6-1 and TRBJ2-3; 8 nucleotides align to TRBD2. Trimming at V came to 2 bases and at J to 0 bases, leaving 7 bases not matched to a gene. This CDR3 spans 17 amino acids. The germline V gene has CDR1 MNHNS and CDR2 SASEGT. For the CDR3, the DNA is TGTGCCAGCAGTGAAAGGCCGGGGGGGCCAAGCACAGATACGCAGTATTTT. Translation: CASSERPGGPSTDTQYF.

This chain joins TRBV29-1 and TRBJ2-7; 10 bases are a match to TRBD1. The ends lost 0 bases at V and 4 bases at J; junction bases unmatched: 3. Germline CDR1 reads SQVTM; CDR2 reads ANQGSEA. The CDR3 is 14 amino acids. The CDR3 coding sequence is TGCAGCGTTGAAGAGGGGACAGGGGCGTACGAGCAGTACTTC. Encoded protein: CSVEEGTGAYEQYF.

About this clone: Other DNA sequences in the sample encode the same CDR3. The V call is TRBV30, the J call TRBJ2-1, with 10 bases lining up with TRBD1. CDR3 length: 13 residues. The germline CDR1 and CDR2 sequences are GTSNPN and SVGIG (reference sequence). After removal of 3 bases from V and 6 bases from J, the junction contained 2 bases not matched to a gene. The CDR3 DNA reads as TGTGCCTGGAGCGGGACAGGGGTCAATGAGCAGTTCTTC. This codes for CAWSGTGVNEQFF. The whole variable domain, remainder taken from reference TRBV30 and TRBJ2-1, is SQTIHQWPATLVQPVGSPLSLECTVEGTSNPNLYWYRQAAGRGLQLLFYSVGIGQISSEVPQNLSASRPQDRQFILSSKKLLLSDSGFYLCAWSGTGVNEQFFGPGTRLTVL.

The J gene is TRBJ2-1, the V gene TRBV25-1, with D possibly TRBD2 on 5 matching bases. Per the germline V gene, CDR1 is MGHDK and CDR2 is SYGVNS. There are 11 residues in the CDR3. The ends were cut back, 2 bases at V and 9 bases at J, with 5 bases in the middle. Here the CDR3 reads CASSEGSEQFF. CDR3 bases: TGTGCCAGCAGTGAAGGGAGTGAGCAGTTCTTC. Variable domain in full (rest from reference TRBV25-1 and TRBJ2-1): EADIYQTPRYLVIGTGKKITLECSQTMGHDKMYWYQQDPGMELHLIHYSYGVNSTEKGDLSSESTVSRIRTEHFPLTLESARPSHTSQYLCASSEGSEQFFGPGTRLTVL.

V usage is TRBV9 and J usage is TRBJ1-5, with 8 bases that match TRBD1. This CDR3 is 14 amino acids long. V gave up 3 bases and J gave up 6 bases; unmatched junction bases: 5. Germline CDR1 is SGDLS and CDR2 is YYNGEE. CDR3 in amino acids: CASSAQGASQPQHF. DNA of the CDR3: TGTGCCAGCAGCGCCCAGGGGGCAAGTCAGCCCCAGCATTTT.

In nucleotides, the CDR3 is TGTGCCAGCAGTCGTCTTTTGGGGGACACTGAAGCTTTCTTT. Its translation is CASSRLLGDTEAFF. This sequence joins TRBV6-5 and TRBJ1-1; D is possibly TRBD1 (5 bases). The V end was cut by 5 bases, the J end by 3 bases, with 13 bases between. Germline V lookup: CDR1 MNHEY, CDR2 SVGAGI. The CDR3 spans 14 residues.

To note about this clone: Other DNA sequences in the same sample also yield this CDR3. The V gene is TRBV30, the J gene TRBJ2-2; possibly TRBD1 for D (5 bases). From germline, CDR1 is GTSNPN and CDR2 SVGIG (reference sequence). The CDR3 covers 12 residues. Deletions cut 3 bases from V and 4 bases from J, with 6 bases between. The CDR3 region is CAWRGLTGELFF. CDR3 sequence (DNA): TGTGCCTGGAGGGGGCTCACCGGGGAGCTGTTTTTT. Variable domain in full (rest from reference TRBV30 and TRBJ2-2): SQTIHQWPATLVQPVGSPLSLECTVEGTSNPNLYWYRQAAGRGLQLLFYSVGIGQISSEVPQNLSASRPQDRQFILSSKKLLLSDSGFYLCAWRGLTGELFFGEGSRLTVL.

This clone was seen a single time. V usage is TRBV7-9 and J usage is TRBJ2-1; D gene ambiguous. V lost 4 bases, J lost 0 bases, and 10 bases lay in between. The CDR3 has 15 residues. The V gene's germline CDR1 is SEHNR and CDR2 FQNEAQ (reference sequence). CDR3 loop: CASSSSIGSYNEQFF. The CDR3 bases are TGTGCCAGCAGCTCTTCCATAGGCTCCTACAATGAGCAGTTCTTC.

This clone came up a few times. The chain joins TRBV9 to TRBJ2-5; the match to TRBD2 covers 8 bases. This CDR3 has 15 amino acids. CDR1 is SGDLS and CDR2 is YYNGEE in the germline V gene. With 4 bases clipped from V and 1 base from J, the junction kept 6 bases outside the gene matches. CDR3 DNA: TGTGCCAGCAGCTTGGACGGGGGGGCCCAAGAGACCCAGTACTTC. This sequence encodes CASSLDGGAQETQYF.

This chain uses TRBV27 with TRBJ2-1; 7 bases are shared with TRBD1. The CDR3 has 14 residues. The germline V gene has CDR1 MNHEY and CDR2 SMNVEV (reference sequence). V lost 5 bases to trimming and J lost 8 bases; unmatched junction nucleotides: 9. CDR3 in amino acids: CASSPLTGTDEQFF. The CDR3 region has the DNA TGTGCCAGCAGTCCCTTGACAGGGACGGATGAGCAGTTCTTC.

The genes are TRBV9 and TRBJ2-7, with 7 bases that match TRBD2. This CDR3 has 14 residues. V lost 0 bases, J lost 5 bases, and 5 bases stayed unmatched. Per germline, CDR1 SGDLS and CDR2 YYNGEE. The CDR3 here is CASSVDAGVDEQYF. CDR3 nucleotide sequence: TGTGCCAGCAGCGTAGACGCGGGGGTTGACGAGCAGTACTTC.

The rearrangement links TRBV29-1 to TRBJ2-7, with D possibly matching TRBD2 (5 bases). The CDR3 is 10 residues long. Trimming stripped 4 bases from V and 6 bases from J, with 7 bases between. Germline-derived CDR1 and CDR2 are SQVTM and ANQGSEA. CDR3 DNA sequence: TGCAGCGTTGTTGGGAGCGAGCAGTACTTC. This sequence encodes CSVVGSEQYF.

The chain recombines TRBV7-9 with TRBJ2-7; possibly TRBD2 for D (5 bases). Germline assignment: CDR1 SEHNR and CDR2 FQNEAQ (reference sequence). V was trimmed by 5 bases and J by 3 bases, leaving 11 bases between them. The length of the CDR3 is 13 residues. The CDR3 region is CASSPSGSYEQYF. CDR3 DNA: TGTGCCAGCAGCCCCTCTGGGAGCTACGAGCAGTACTTC.

This chain connects TRBV27 to TRBJ2-7, with 13 bases aligning to TRBD2. This CDR3 contains 12 residues. J gave up 6 bases and V 8 bases, and 1 base lay outside the gene matches. Germline V gene data show CDR1 as MNHEY and CDR2 as SMNVEV (reference sequence). The CDR3 region is CASGTSGAEQYF. The CDR3 coding sequence is TGTGCCAGCGGGACTAGCGGGGCCGAGCAGTACTTC.

This clone occurred a few times. The chain combines TRBV27 with TRBJ1-5, with a weak D call TRBD1 (5 bases). Trimming cost V 2 bases and J 4 bases, with 9 bases left between them. The CDR3 has 14 residues. Germline assignment: CDR1 MNHEY and CDR2 SMNVEV (reference sequence). The DNA for the CDR3 is TGTGCCAGCAGTTTACAGGGAGGAAATCAGCCCCAGCATTTT. It encodes CASSLQGGNQPQHF.

V gene TRBV7-9 combines with J gene TRBJ2-3; D is unresolved. Germline V lookup: CDR1 SEHNR, CDR2 FQNEAQ (reference sequence). Trimming cost V 0 bases and J 2 bases, with 6 bases left between them. The CDR3 is 14 residues long. For the CDR3, the DNA is TGTGCCAGCAGCTTAGCGGGTGACACAGATACGCAGTATTTT. Protein: CASSLAGDTDTQYF. Full variable domain (rest looked up from reference TRBV7-9 and TRBJ2-3): DTGVSQNPRHKITKRGQNVTFRCDPISEHNRLYWYRQTLGQGPEFLTYFQNEAQLEKSRLLSDRFSAERPKGSFSTLEIQRTEQGDSAMYLCASSLAGDTDTQYFGPGTRLTVL.

The chain is built from TRBV9 and TRBJ1-2; D is possibly TRBD1 (5 bases). The CDR3 contains 14 residues. Germline V gene lookup returns CDR1 SGDLS and CDR2 YYNGEE. V was pared by 3 bases and J by 4 bases, with 13 bases between. The CDR3 here is CASSATGPSYGYTF. As DNA, the CDR3 is TGTGCCAGCAGCGCCACAGGTCCCAGCTATGGCTACACCTTC.